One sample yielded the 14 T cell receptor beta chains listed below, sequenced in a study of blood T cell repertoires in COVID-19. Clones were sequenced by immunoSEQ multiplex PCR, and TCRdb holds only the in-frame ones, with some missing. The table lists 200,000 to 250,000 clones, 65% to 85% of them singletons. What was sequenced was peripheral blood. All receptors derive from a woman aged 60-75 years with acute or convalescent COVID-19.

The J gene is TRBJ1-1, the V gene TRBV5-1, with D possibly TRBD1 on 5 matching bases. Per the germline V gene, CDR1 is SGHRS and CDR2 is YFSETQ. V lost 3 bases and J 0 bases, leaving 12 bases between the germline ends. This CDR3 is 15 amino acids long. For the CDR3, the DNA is TGCGCCAGCAGCTCTGGACAATCCATGAACACTGAAGCTTTCTTT. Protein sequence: CASSSGQSMNTEAFF.

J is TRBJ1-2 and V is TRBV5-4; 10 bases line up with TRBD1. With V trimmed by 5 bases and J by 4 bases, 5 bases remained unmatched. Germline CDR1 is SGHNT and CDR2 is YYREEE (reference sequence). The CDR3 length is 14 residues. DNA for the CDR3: TGTGCCAGCAGGAACCGGGACAGGGGCTATGGCTACACCTTC. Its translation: CASRNRDRGYGYTF.

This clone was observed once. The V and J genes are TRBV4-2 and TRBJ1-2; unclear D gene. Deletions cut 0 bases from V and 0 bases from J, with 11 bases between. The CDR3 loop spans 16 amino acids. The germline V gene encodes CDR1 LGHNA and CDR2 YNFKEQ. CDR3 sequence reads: CASSQESQNTNYGYTF. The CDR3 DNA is TGTGCCAGCAGCCAAGAGTCACAGAATACTAACTATGGCTACACCTTC.

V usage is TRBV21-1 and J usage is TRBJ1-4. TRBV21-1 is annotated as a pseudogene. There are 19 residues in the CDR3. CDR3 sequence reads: CASSKVEGGKGLCNEKLFF. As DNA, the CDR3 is TGTGCCAGCAGCAAAGTGGAAGGAGGAAAAGGCCTATGTAATGAAAAACTGTTTTTT.

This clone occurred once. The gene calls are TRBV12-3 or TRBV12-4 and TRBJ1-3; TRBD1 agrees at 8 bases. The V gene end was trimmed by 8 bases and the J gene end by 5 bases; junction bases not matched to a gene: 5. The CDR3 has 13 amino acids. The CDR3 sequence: CASGGQGRNTIYF. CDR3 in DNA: TGTGCCAGCGGTGGACAGGGACGAAACACCATATATTTT.

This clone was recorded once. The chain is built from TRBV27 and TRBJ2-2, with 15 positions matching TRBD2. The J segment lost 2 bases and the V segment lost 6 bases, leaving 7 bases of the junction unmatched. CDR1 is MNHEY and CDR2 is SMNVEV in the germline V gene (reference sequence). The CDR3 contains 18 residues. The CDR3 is CASREGLAGGTNTGELFF. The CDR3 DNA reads TGTGCCAGCAGAGAGGGACTAGCGGGGGGCACAAACACCGGGGAGCTGTTTTTT.

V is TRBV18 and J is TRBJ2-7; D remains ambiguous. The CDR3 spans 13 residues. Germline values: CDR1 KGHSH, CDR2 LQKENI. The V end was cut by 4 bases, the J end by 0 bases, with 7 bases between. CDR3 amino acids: CASSLQSSYEQYF. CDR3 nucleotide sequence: TGTGCCAGCTCACTACAGAGCTCCTACGAGCAGTACTTC.

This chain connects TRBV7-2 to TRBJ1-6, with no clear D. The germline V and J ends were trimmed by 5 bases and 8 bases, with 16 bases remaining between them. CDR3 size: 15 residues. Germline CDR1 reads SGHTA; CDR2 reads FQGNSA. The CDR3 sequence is CASSPDSRRDSPLHF. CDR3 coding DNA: TGTGCCAGCAGCCCGGACTCTCGACGGGATTCACCCCTCCACTTT.

The CDR3 sequence: CATSRVELYGYTF. CDR3 DNA: TGTGCCACCAGCAGAGTAGAGCTCTATGGCTACACCTTC. This chain connects TRBV15 to TRBJ1-2, with D uncertain. The germline CDR1 and CDR2 sequences are LNHNV and YYDKDF (reference sequence). V was clipped by 1 base and J by 4 bases, with 7 bases between them. The CDR3 is made up of 13 amino acids.

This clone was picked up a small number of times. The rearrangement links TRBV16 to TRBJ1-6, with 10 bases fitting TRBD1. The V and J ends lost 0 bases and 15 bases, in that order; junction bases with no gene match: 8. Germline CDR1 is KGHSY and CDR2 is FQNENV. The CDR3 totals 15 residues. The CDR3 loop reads CASSQSPGQGQLLHF. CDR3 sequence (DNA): TGTGCCAGCAGCCAATCCCCGGGACAGGGGCAACTCCTCCACTTT.

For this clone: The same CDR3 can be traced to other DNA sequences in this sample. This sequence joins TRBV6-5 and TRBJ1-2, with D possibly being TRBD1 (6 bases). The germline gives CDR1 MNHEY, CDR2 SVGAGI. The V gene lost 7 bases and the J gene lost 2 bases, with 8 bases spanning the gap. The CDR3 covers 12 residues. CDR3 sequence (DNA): TGTGCCAGCAAAGGACAGAACTATGGCTACACCTTC. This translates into CASKGQNYGYTF.

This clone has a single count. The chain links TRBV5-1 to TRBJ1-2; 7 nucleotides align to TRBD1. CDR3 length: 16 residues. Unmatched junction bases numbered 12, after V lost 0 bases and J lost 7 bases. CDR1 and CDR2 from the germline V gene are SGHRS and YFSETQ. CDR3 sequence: CASSLAPTGLVSGYTF. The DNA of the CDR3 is TGCGCCAGCAGCTTGGCCCCGACAGGGCTGGTTTCTGGCTACACCTTC. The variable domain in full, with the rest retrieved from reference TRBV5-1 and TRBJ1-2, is KAGVTQTPRYLIKTRGQQVTLSCSPISGHRSVSWYQQTPGQGLQFLFEYFSETQRNKGNFPGRFSGRQFSNSRSEMNVSTLELGDSALYLCASSLAPTGLVSGYTFGSGTRLTVV.

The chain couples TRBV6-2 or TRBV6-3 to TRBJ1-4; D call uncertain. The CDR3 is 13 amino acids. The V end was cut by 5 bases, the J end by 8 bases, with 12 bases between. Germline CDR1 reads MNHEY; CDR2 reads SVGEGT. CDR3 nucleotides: TGTGCCAGCAGTAATGCATGGCGGGAAAAACTGTTTTTT. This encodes CASSNAWREKLFF.

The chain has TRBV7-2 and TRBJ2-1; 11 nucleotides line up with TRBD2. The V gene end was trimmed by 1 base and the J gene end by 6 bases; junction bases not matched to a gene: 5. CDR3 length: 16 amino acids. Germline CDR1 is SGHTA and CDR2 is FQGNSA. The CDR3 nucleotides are TGTGCCAGCAGCTTAGTAATAGCGGGGGGGCCCAATGAGCAGTTCTTC. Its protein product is CASSLVIAGGPNEQFF.